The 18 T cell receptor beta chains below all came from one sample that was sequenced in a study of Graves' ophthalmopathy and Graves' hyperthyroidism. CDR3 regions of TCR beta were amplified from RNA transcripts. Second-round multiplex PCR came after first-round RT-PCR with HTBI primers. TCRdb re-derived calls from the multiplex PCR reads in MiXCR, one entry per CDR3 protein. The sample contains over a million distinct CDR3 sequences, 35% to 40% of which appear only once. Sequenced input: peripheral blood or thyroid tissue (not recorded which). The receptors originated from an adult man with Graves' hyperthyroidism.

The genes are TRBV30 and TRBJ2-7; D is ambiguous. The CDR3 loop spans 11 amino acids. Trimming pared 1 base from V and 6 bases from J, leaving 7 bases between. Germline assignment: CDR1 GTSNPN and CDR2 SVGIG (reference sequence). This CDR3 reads CAWSDLSEQYF. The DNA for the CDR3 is TGTGCCTGGAGTGATCTGAGCGAGCAGTACTTC.

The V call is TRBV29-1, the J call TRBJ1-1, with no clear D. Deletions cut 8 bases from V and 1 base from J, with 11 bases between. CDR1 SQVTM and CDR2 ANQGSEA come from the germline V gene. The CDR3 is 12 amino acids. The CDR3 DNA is TGCAGCAGTTTCGGCCCGAACACTGAAGCTTTCTTT. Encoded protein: CSSFGPNTEAFF.

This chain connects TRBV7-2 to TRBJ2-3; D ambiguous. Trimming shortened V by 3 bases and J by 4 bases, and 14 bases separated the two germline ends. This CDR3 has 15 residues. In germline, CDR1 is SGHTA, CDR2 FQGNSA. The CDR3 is CASSFFVDWADTQYF. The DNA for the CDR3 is TGTGCCAGCAGCTTCTTTGTGGATTGGGCAGATACGCAGTATTTT. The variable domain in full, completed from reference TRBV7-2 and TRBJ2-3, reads GAGVSQSPSNKVTEKGKDVELRCDPISGHTALYWYRQSLGQGLEFLIYFQGNSAPDKSGLPSDRFSAERTGGSVSTLTIQRTQQEDSAVYLCASSFFVDWADTQYFGPGTRLTVL.

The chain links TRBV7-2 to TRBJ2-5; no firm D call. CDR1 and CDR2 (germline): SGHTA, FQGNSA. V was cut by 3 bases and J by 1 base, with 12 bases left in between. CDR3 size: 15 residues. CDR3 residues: CASSFHLDGQETQYF. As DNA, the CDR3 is TGTGCCAGCAGCTTTCACCTGGACGGCCAAGAGACCCAGTACTTC.

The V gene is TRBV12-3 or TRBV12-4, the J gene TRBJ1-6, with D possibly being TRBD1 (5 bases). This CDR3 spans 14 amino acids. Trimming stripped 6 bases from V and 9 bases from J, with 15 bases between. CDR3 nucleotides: TGTGCCAGCAGAAAAGTCAGGGAGGCTTCACCCCTCCACTTT. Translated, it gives CASRKVREASPLHF.

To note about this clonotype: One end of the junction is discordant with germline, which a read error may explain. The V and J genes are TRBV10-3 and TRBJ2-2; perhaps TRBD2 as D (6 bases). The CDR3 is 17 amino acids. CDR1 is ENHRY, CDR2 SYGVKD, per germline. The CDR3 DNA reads TGTGCCAGCAGTTACGGGCAGGGACTCATGAACACTGGGGAGCTGTTTTTT. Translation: CASSYGQGLMNTGELFF.

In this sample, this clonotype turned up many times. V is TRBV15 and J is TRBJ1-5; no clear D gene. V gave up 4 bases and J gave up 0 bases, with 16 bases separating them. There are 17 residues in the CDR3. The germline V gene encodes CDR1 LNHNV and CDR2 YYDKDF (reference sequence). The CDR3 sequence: CATSTNHGPLSNQPQHF. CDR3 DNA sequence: TGTGCCACCAGCACCAATCACGGGCCCCTTAGCAATCAGCCCCAGCATTTT.

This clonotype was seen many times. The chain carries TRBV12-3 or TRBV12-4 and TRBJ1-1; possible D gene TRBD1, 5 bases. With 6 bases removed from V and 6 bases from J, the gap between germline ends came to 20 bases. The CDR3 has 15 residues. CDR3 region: CASSRTDPGGAEAFF. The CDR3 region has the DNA TGTGCCAGCAGCCGTACGGACCCTGGGGGTGCTGAAGCTTTCTTT.

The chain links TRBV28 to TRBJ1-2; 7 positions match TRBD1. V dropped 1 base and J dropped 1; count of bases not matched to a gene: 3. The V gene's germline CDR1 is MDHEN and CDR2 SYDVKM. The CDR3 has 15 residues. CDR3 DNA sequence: TGTGCCAGCAGTTTATTCGGGACAGATAACTATGGCTACACCTTC. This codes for CASSLFGTDNYGYTF.

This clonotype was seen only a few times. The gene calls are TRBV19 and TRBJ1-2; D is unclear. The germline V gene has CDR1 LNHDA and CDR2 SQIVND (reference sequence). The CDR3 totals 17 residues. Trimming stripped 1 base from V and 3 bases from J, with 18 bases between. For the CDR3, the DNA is TGTGCCAGTAGTATAGGGTTGGGCTACGAGCAGTACTATGGCTACACCTTC. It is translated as CASSIGLGYEQYYGYTF.

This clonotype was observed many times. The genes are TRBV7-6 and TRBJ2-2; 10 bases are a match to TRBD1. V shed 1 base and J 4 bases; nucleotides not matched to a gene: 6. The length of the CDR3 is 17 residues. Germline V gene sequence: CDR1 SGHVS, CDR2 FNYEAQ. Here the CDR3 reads CASSLVGTGAITGELFF. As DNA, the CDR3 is TGTGCCAGCAGCTTAGTGGGGACAGGGGCGATCACCGGGGAGCTGTTTTTT.

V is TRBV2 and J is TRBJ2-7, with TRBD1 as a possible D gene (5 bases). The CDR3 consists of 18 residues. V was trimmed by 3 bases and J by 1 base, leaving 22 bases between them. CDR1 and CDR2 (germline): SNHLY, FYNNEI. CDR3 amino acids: CASSEPNPPWGISYEQYF. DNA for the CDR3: TGTGCCAGCAGTGAGCCTAATCCGCCGTGGGGCATTTCCTACGAGCAGTACTTC.

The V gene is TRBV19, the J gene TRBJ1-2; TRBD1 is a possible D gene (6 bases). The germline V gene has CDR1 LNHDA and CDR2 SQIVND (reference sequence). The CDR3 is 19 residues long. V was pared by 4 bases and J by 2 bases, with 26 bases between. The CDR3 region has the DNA TGTGCCAGTAGTACGTACAGCCAAGACAGGCGGCATTTGAACTATGGCTACACCTTC. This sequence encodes CASSTYSQDRRHLNYGYTF. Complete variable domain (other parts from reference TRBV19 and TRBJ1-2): DGGITQSPKYLFRKEGQNVTLSCEQNLNHDAMYWYRQDPGQGLRLIYYSQIVNDFQKGDIAEGYSVSREKKESFPLTVTSAQKNPTAFYLCASSTYSQDRRHLNYGYTFGSGTRLTVV.

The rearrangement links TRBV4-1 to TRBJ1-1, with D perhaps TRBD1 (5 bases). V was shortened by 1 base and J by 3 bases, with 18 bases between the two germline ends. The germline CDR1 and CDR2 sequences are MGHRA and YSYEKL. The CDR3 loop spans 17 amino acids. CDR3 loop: CASSQVSKGMGDTEAFF. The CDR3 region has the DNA TGCGCCAGCAGCCAAGTCTCTAAAGGGATGGGGGACACTGAAGCTTTCTTT.

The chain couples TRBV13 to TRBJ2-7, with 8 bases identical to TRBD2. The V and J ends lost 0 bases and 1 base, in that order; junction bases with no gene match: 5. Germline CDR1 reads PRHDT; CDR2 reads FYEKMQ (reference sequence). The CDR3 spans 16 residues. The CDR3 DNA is TGTGCCAGCAGCTTAGGCGGGGGGGCTAGGTCCTACGAGCAGTACTTC. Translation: CASSLGGGARSYEQYF.

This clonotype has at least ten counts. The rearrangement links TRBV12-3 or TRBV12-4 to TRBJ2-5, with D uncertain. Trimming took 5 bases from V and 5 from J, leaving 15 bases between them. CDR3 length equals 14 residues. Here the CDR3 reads CASSPNWGGETQYF. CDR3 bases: TGTGCCAGCAGTCCGAACTGGGGTGGGGAGACCCAGTACTTC.

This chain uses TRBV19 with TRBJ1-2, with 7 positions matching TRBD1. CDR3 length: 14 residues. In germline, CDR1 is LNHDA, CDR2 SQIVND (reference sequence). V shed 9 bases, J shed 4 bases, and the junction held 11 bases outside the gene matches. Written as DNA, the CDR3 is TGTGCCAGCTCACGACAGGGCGCTGGCTATGGCTACACCTTC. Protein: CASSRQGAGYGYTF.

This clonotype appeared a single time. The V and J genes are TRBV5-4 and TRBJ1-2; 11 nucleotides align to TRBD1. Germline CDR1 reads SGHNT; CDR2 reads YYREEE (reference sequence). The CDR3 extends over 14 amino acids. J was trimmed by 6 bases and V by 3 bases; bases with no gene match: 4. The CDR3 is CASSWTGGSHGYTF. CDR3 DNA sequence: TGTGCCAGCAGCTGGACAGGGGGCTCTCATGGCTACACCTTC.